This record concerns one TCR beta chain sequence. No antigen is known for it. Germline CDR1 and CDR2: LNHDA and SQIVND (reference sequence). The CDR3 covers 17 residues. The trim removed 3 bases at V and 10 bases at J, leaving 9 bases unmatched. This record comes from a study of T cells in Graves' hyperthyroidism and ophthalmopathy. Broader study findings: From stable hyperthyroidism, ophthalmopathy was separated by a 13 V-J model. In validation, the model predicted ophthalmopathy. These predictions came a median roughly 6 months before onset. Most thyroid clonotypes expanded above 0.001 were also detected in blood.

Template material for amplifying TCR beta CDR3 regions consisted of RNA transcripts. HTBI primers drove first-round RT-PCR of the TCR CDR3. TCRdb passed the multiplex PCR reads through MiXCR, listing each CDR3 protein once. The repertoire includes nearly 600,000 distinct CDR3 sequences, more than 13% of them detected once, and around 7% sits in the top ten. The sequence was collected from a young woman with Graves' ophthalmopathy. Source material: blood. This sequence joins TRBV19 and TRBJ2-1, with 16 positions matching TRBD2. The CDR3: CASSIPGLAGGPREQFF. CDR3 in DNA: TGTGCCAGTAGTATCCCGGGACTAGCGGGAGGGCCCCGAGAGCAGTTCTTC.